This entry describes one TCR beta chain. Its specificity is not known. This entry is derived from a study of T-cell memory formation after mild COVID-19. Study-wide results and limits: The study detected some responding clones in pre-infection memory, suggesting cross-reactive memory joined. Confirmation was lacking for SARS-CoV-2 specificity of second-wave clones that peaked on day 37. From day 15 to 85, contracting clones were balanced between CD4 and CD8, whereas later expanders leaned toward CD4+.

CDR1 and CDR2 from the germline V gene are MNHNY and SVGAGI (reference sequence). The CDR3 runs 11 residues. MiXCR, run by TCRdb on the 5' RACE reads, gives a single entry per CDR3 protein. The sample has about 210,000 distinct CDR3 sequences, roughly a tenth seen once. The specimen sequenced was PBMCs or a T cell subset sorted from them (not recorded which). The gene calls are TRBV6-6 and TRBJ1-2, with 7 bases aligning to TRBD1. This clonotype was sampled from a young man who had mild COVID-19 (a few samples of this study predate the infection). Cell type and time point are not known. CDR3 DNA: TGTGCTACGGGACAGAACTATGGCTACACCTTC. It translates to CATGQNYGYTF.